These T cell receptor beta chains were read from a single sample in a study of PD-1 blockade in classical Hodgkin lymphoma. Method: immunoSEQ multiplex PCR; TCRdb's copy keeps in-frame clones and lacks some. The sample carries 20,000 to 25,000 clones, around 80% recorded once. The sample was peripheral blood mononuclear cells (PBMCs), taken before the second cycle of nivolumab. The receptor set was obtained from a human donor with classical Hodgkin lymphoma. Each CDR3 is given with its conserved first and last residue. The D gene is left open where the match is weak. Clone sizes are given selectively: once, few, many, or a class where the clone is expanded.

abundance,j_gene,v_gene,d_gene,len,CDR3aa,CDR3nt
NA,TRBJ2-7,TRBV5-5,NA,15,CASSPPGRTFYEQYF,TGTGCCAGCAGCCCTCCGGGACGGACTTTCTACGAGCAGTACTTC
once,TRBJ1-4,TRBV28,TRBD1,15,CASRTGGLGGEKLFF,TGTGCCAGCAGAACAGGGGGCTTAGGGGGTGAAAAACTGTTTTTT
NA,TRBJ2-1,TRBV7-2,TRBD2,17,CASSSLGTSGIANEQFF,TGTGCCAGCAGCTCCCTCGGGACTAGCGGGATAGCTAATGAGCAGTTCTTC
NA,TRBJ2-2,TRBV27,TRBD2,17,CASSFSSGGAYTGELFF,TGTGCCAGCAGTTTTAGTAGCGGGGGAGCGTACACCGGGGAGCTGTTTTTT
NA,TRBJ2-5,TRBV11-2,TRBD1,19,CASSYNRGFRGHHQETQYF,TGTGCCAGCAGCTACAACAGGGGTTTTAGGGGGCACCACCAAGAGACCCAGTACTTC
NA,TRBJ1-5,TRBV15,TRBD1,17,CATSRDSPGTGNQPQHF,TGTGCCACCAGCAGAGACTCACCCGGGACAGGCAATCAGCCCCAGCATTTT
NA,TRBJ2-3,TRBV9,NA,11,CASSVGDTQYF,TGTGCCAGCAGCGTAGGCGATACGCAGTATTTT
few,TRBJ2-7,TRBV11-2,TRBD2,15,CASSRRTSGSYEQYF,TGTGCCAGCAGTCGTAGGACTAGCGGGAGCTACGAGCAGTACTTC
once,TRBJ2-1,TRBV30,TRBD2,15,CAWSVPSGSYNEQFF,TGTGCCTGGAGTGTACCTAGCGGGTCCTACAATGAGCAGTTCTTC
NA,TRBJ1-1,TRBV7-9,NA,13,CASSSYLGAEAFF,TGTGCCAGCAGCTCATATCTGGGTGCTGAAGCTTTCTTT
NA,TRBJ1-2,TRBV4-1,NA,16,CASSPGEGRGGYGYTF,TGCGCCAGCAGCCCCGGGGAGGGACGGGGGGGCTATGGCTACACCTTC
NA,TRBJ2-1,TRBV7-9,NA,15,CASSLSGSALNEQFF,TGTGCCAGCAGCTTATCTGGCAGCGCCCTCAATGAGCAGTTCTTC
NA,TRBJ2-7,TRBV13,TRBD2,16,CASSLSGWPSGREQYF,TGTGCCAGCAGCTTAAGTGGTTGGCCTAGCGGGAGGGAGCAGTACTTC
NA,TRBJ2-1,TRBV4-3,TRBD1,16,CASSPFLSGGYNEQFF,TGCGCCAGCAGCCCGTTCTTATCAGGGGGATACAATGAGCAGTTCTTC
NA,TRBJ2-3,TRBV2,TRBD2,14,CASSEELAGGTQYF,TGTGCCAGCAGTGAGGAGTTAGCGGGAGGAACGCAGTATTTT
NA,TRBJ2-7,TRBV29-1,NA,11,CSVEDSYEQYF,TGCAGCGTTGAAGACAGCTACGAGCAGTACTTC
NA,TRBJ1-1,TRBV6-5,NA,15,CASSSSDSKGTEAFF,TGTGCCAGCAGTTCGTCGGACTCCAAGGGCACTGAAGCTTTCTTT
few,TRBJ2-7,TRBV7-9,NA,14,CASSADPQSYEQYF,TGTGCCAGCAGCGCGGACCCTCAGTCCTACGAGCAGTACTTC
NA,TRBJ2-5,TRBV29-1,TRBD2,13,CSRAGGQQETQYF,TGCAGCCGAGCGGGAGGCCAACAAGAGACCCAGTACTTC
NA,TRBJ1-1,TRBV6-1,NA,15,CASSEVGAQRTEAFF,TGTGCCAGCAGTGAAGTGGGTGCGCAGCGCACTGAAGCTTTCTTT
NA,TRBJ2-5,TRBV4-1,TRBD2,17,CASSQEGMGGYQETQYF,TGCGCCAGCAGCCAAGAGGGGATGGGAGGGTACCAAGAGACCCAGTACTTC
NA,TRBJ1-2,TRBV5-4,TRBD1,16,CASSFWGPDRGRGYTF,TGTGCCAGCAGCTTTTGGGGCCCTGACAGGGGCCGAGGCTACACCTTC
NA,TRBJ1-5,TRBV4-3,NA,15,CASSQERDRNQPQHF,TGCGCCAGCAGCCAAGAGAGGGATCGCAATCAGCCCCAGCATTTT
NA,TRBJ2-3,TRBV4-2,NA,17,CASSQEFLDGATDTQYF,TGTGCCAGCAGCCAAGAGTTTTTGGACGGAGCCACAGATACGCAGTATTTT
once,TRBJ2-5,TRBV6-4,NA,15,CASSDCGTRQETQYF,TGTGCCAGCAGTGACTGCGGGACGAGACAAGAGACCCAGTACTTC
NA,TRBJ2-2,TRBV6-4,NA,13,CASQVDYTGELFF,TGTGCCAGCCAGGTGGATTACACCGGGGAGCTGTTTTTT
NA,TRBJ2-2,TRBV5-4,NA,14,CASSPGSATGELFF,TGTGCCAGCAGCCCCGGTTCGGCCACCGGGGAGCTGTTTTTT
NA,TRBJ2-7,TRBV2,TRBD1,21,CASSDWPWPGQGAFESHEQYF,TGTGCCAGCAGTGATTGGCCCTGGCCGGGACAGGGGGCTTTCGAGTCCCACGAGCAGTACTTC
NA,TRBJ2-5,TRBV4-1,TRBD1,17,CASSQGPIRGRGETQYF,TGCGCCAGCAGCCAAGGCCCAATCAGGGGGCGTGGAGAGACCCAGTACTTC
NA,TRBJ1-6,TRBV19,NA,12,CATGHNNSPLHF,TGTGCCACGGGACACAACAATTCACCCCTCCACTTT
NA,TRBJ2-5,TRBV7-9,TRBD1,17,CASSPGQGVLLQETQYF,TGTGCCAGCAGTCCGGGACAGGGGGTTCTACTCCAAGAGACCCAGTACTTC
NA,TRBJ1-1,TRBV19,TRBD1,14,CASSMRRGLSEAFF,TGTGCCAGTAGTATGCGCAGGGGGCTCTCTGAAGCTTTCTTT
NA,TRBJ2-2,TRBV5-1,TRBD1,14,CASSSHRGLGELFF,TGCGCCAGCAGTTCCCACAGGGGGCTCGGGGAGCTGTTTTTT
NA,TRBJ1-4,TRBV19,TRBD1,15,CASSVSGGSNEKLFF,TGTGCCAGTAGTGTCTCAGGGGGCTCTAATGAAAAACTGTTTTTT
NA,TRBJ2-7,TRBV10-2,TRBD1,15,CASSESNRGIYEQYF,TGCGCCAGCAGTGAGTCGAACAGGGGGATCTACGAGCAGTACTTC
NA,TRBJ1-5,TRBV2,TRBD1,13,CASSPTGGQPQHF,TGTGCCAGCAGCCCGACAGGGGGACAGCCCCAGCATTTT
NA,TRBJ1-5,TRBV2,NA,14,CASQADGGNQPQHF,TGTGCCAGCCAGGCCGACGGGGGCAATCAGCCCCAGCATTTT
NA,TRBJ2-5,TRBV7-9,NA,16,CASSLAIREYQETQYF,TGTGCCAGCAGCTTAGCTATCAGAGAGTACCAAGAGACCCAGTACTTC
NA,TRBJ2-5,TRBV18,NA,13,CASFIYGEETQYF,TGTGCCAGCTTCATTTACGGAGAAGAGACCCAGTACTTC